This T cell receptor beta chain comes out of a study of shared clonotypes between healthy human individuals. Overall study: Every donor yielded three CD4 naive, three CD4 memory, two CD8 naive and one CD8 memory plate. Points from the study as a whole: Between a few donors, naive CD4 clonotypes were shared at a level of approximately 5%.

The table came from immunoSEQ multiplex PCR; TCRdb's copy has only in-frame clones and leaves some out. The sample gives over a million clones, around 74% of which show up once; around 1.5% is in the top ten. Healthy and HIV-negative, the adult donors had no recent acute infections or vaccinations. Every one of the donors was a Caucasian adult that lived in Nashville, Tennessee. Note on this clone: The antigen remains undetermined.

The CDR3 runs 11 residues. V lost 5 bases, J lost 9 bases, and 12 bases lay in between. Germline lookup yields CDR1 DFQATT and CDR2 SNEGSKA (reference sequence). Sample: memory CD4+ T cells sorted from blood. The subset: CD45RA-negative fraction. J is TRBJ2-3 and V is TRBV20-1, with D possibly matching TRBD1 (6 bases). The clonotype comes from a man aged 18 to 30 in good health. In nucleotides, the CDR3 is TGCAGTGCTTCATTAGGGGGAACGCAGTATTTT. Amino acid sequence: CSASLGGTQYF.